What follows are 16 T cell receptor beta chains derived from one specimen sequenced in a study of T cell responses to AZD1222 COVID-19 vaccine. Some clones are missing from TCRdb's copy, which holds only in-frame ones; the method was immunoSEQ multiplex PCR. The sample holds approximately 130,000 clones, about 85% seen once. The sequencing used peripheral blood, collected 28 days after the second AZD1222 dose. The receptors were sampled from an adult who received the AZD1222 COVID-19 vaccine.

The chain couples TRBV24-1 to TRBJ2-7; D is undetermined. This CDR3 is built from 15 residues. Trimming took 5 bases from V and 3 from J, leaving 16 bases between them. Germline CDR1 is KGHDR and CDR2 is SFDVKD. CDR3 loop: CATSGQDGDFYEQYF. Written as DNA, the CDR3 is TGTGCCACCAGTGGCCAAGACGGAGACTTCTACGAGCAGTACTTC.

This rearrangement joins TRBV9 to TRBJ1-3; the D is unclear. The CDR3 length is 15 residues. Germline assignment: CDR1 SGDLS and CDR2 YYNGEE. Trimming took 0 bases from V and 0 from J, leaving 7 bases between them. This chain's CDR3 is CASSVDLHSGNTIYF. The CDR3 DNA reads TGTGCCAGCAGCGTAGATCTTCACTCTGGAAACACCATATATTTT.

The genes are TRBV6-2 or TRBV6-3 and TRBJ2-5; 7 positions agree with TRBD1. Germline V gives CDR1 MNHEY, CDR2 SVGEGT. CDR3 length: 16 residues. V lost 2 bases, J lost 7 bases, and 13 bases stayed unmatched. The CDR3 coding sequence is TGTGCCAGCAGTTACCCCTCCGGGACAGTGCTTGGGACCCAGTACTTC. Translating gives CASSYPSGTVLGTQYF.

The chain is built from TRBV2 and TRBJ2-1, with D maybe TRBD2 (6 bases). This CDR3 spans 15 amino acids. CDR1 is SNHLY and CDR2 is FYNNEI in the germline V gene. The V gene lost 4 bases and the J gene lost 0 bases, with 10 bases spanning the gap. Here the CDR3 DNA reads TGTGCCAGCAGTGGGAGAGCGGGCTCCTACAATGAGCAGTTCTTC. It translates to CASSGRAGSYNEQFF.

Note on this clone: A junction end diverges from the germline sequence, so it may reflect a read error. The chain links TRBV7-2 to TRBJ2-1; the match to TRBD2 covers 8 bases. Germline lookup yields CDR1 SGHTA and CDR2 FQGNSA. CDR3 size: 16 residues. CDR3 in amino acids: CASRAEPGGPYSEQFF. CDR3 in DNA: TGTGCCAGCAGGGCTGAGCCGGGGGGGCCCTACAGTGAGCAGTTCTTC.

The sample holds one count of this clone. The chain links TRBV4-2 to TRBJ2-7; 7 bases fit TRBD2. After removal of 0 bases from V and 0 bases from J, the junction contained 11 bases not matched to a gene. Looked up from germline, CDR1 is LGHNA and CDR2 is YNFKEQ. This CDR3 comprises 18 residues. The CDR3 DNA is TGTGCCAGCAGCCAAGAGGTGCAGCGGGGTCACAGCTCCTACGAGCAGTACTTC. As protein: CASSQEVQRGHSSYEQYF.

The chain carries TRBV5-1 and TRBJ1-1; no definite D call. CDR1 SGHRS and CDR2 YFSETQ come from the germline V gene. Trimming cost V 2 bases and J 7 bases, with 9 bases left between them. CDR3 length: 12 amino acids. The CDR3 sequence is CASSFEGIEAFF. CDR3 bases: TGCGCCAGCAGCTTCGAGGGCATTGAAGCTTTCTTT.

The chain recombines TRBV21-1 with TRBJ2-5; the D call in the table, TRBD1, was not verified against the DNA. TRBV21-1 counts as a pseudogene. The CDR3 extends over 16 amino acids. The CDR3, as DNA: TGTGCCAGCAGCCCTGTCCCTCCGACAGGGGGAGAGACCCAGTACTTC. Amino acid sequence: CASSPVPPTGGETQYF.

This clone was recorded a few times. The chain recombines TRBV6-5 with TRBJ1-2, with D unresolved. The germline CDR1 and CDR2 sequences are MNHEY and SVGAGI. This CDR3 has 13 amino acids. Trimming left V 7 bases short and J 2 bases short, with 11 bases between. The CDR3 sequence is CASMRASNYGYTF. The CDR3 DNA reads TGTGCCAGCATGCGGGCATCAAACTATGGCTACACCTTC.

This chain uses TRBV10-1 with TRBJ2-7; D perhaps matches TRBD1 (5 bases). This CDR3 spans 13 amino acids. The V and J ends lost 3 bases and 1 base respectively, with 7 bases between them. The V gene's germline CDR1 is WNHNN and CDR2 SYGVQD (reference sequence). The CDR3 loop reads CASSDAGSYEQYF. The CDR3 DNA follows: TGCGCCAGCAGTGATGCAGGGTCCTACGAGCAGTACTTC.

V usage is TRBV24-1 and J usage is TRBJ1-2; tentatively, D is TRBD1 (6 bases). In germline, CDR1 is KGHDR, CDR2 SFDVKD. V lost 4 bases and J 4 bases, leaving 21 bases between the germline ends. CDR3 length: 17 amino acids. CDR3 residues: CATSDSEGGPLFYGYTF. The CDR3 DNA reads TGTGCCACCAGTGACTCCGAGGGGGGTCCACTATTCTATGGCTACACCTTC.

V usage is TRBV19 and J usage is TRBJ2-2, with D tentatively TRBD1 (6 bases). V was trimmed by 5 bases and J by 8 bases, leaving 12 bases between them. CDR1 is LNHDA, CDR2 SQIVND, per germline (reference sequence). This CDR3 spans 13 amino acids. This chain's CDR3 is CASSVQGAGELFF. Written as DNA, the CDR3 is TGTGCCAGTAGTGTACAGGGAGCGGGGGAGCTGTTTTTT.

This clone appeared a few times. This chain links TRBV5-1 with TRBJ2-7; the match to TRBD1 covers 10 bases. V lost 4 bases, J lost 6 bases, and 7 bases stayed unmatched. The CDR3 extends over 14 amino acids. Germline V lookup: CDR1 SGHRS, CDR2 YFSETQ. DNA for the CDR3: TGCGCCAGCAGCCTCCGGGACAGGGGAGGCGAGCAGTACTTC. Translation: CASSLRDRGGEQYF. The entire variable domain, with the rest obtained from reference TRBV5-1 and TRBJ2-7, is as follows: KAGVTQTPRYLIKTRGQQVTLSCSPISGHRSVSWYQQTPGQGLQFLFEYFSETQRNKGNFPGRFSGRQFSNSRSEMNVSTLELGDSALYLCASSLRDRGGEQYFGPGTRLTVT.

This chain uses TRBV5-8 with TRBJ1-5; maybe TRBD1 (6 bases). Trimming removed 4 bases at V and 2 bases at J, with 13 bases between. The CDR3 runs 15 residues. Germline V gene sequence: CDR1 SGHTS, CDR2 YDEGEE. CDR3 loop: CASSVRGSGNQPQHF. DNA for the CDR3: TGTGCCAGCAGCGTAAGGGGGTCTGGCAATCAGCCCCAGCATTTT.

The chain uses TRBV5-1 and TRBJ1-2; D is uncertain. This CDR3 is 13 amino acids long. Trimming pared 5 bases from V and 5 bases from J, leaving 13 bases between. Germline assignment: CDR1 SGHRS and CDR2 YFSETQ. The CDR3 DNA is TGCGCCAGCAGTGCGGCGGGGAAATATGGCTACACCTTC. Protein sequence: CASSAAGKYGYTF.

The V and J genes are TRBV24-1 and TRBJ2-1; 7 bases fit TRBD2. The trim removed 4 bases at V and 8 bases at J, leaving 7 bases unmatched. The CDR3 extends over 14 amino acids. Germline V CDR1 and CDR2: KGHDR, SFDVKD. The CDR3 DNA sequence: TGTGCCACCAGTGAAGCTGGACTAGGCTATGAGCAGTTCTTC. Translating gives CATSEAGLGYEQFF.